Listed below are T cell receptor beta chains from one sample, sequenced in a study of cytomegalovirus exposure and HLA in healthy donors. Sequencing was performed with immunoSEQ multiplex PCR; in TCRdb, only in-frame clones are kept and a portion is missing. The sample carries some 98,000 clones, roughly 81% recorded once. The material sequenced was PBMCs. The receptors shown here come from a man aged 40-49 years in good health and CMV-seronegative. The conserved cysteine and the conserved F or W are not part of the CDR3 here. D genes are given only for firm matches.

J,D,V,CDR3
TRBJ2-1,.,TRBV7-9,ASSTIAEPTF
TRBJ2-1,TRBD1,TRBV6-6,ASTGTGGYEQF
TRBJ1-5,TRBD1,TRBV27,ASSSGTVSNQPQH
TRBJ2-7,.,TRBV19,ASSIETKYEQY
TRBJ2-7,TRBD1,TRBV18,ASSWDRFSYEQY
TRBJ1-5,TRBD1,TRBV29-1,SVVRDRDNQPQH
TRBJ2-3,.,TRBV5-1,ASSLVRGRVGDTQY
TRBJ2-1,TRBD1,TRBV6-5,ASTAGGSEQF
TRBJ2-1,TRBD2,TRBV7-7,ASSPSSGGANNEQF
TRBJ1-5,.,TRBV19,ASSIAGSNQPQH
TRBJ2-7,.,TRBV5-6,ASSFNSFSGEQY
TRBJ2-7,TRBD2,TRBV4-3,ASSQGHFIGSGVYEQY
TRBJ1-1,TRBD1,TRBV11-3,ASSRRGRTEAF
TRBJ1-6,.,TRBV9,ASSVRDSPLH
TRBJ1-5,.,TRBV7-9,ASSLQGFQPQH
TRBJ2-1,TRBD2,TRBV5-4,ASSPGGSSYNEQF
TRBJ2-5,.,TRBV14,ASSQASAYQETQY
TRBJ1-3,.,TRBV2,ASSVQGSSGNTIY
TRBJ1-2,.,TRBV19,ATRAGGYGYT
TRBJ1-1,.,TRBV7-9,ASSLGHGAEAF
TRBJ2-7,.,TRBV9,ASSVDYRSYEQY
TRBJ1-1,TRBD1,TRBV7-2,ASSPRTGLNTEAF
TRBJ1-1,TRBD1,TRBV7-3,ASSSQGVNTEAF
TRBJ1-1,.,TRBV5-6,ASSLGSGGTEAF
TRBJ1-2,.,TRBV6-1,ASNQGNYGYT
TRBJ2-7,TRBD1,TRBV5-1,ASAGTGLYEQY
TRBJ1-6,TRBD1,TRBV27,ASSRTGGGSPLH
TRBJ2-2,.,TRBV6-1,ASRDGTMNTGELF
TRBJ2-7,TRBD1,TRBV15,ATSRGGTGVHEQY
TRBJ2-1,TRBD1,TRBV7-9,ASSFTGVGEQF
TRBJ2-5,TRBD1,TRBV28,ASSTGDRGVGETQY
TRBJ2-6,.,TRBV5-4,ASSHRTAGVGANVLT
TRBJ2-1,TRBD2,TRBV27,ASSLYGPDGGASYNEQF
TRBJ2-1,.,TRBV19,ASKRTANSYNEQF
TRBJ1-5,.,TRBV10-3,AISAGDQPQH
TRBJ1-6,.,TRBV6-4,ASSAEGVGSSYNSPLH
TRBJ2-7,TRBD1,TRBV5-1,ASSFWTGAVDEQY